The 9 T cell receptor beta chains listed next were all sequenced from one sample in a study of cytomegalovirus exposure and HLA in healthy donors. The primer mix had 60 Vbeta and 13 Jbeta primers. Using immunoSEQ multiplex PCR, the repertoire was profiled, and TCRdb retains in-frame clones only, with some absent. Here the sample spans roughly 120,000 clones, about four fifths being singletons. Sequenced material: PBMCs. These receptors all come from a woman aged 18-29 years in good health and CMV-seropositive.

This chain's CDR3 is CASSYPTADYGYTF. CDR3 DNA sequence: TGTGCCAGCAGTTACCCGACGGCGGATTATGGCTACACCTTC. The chain couples TRBV6-6 to TRBJ1-2; D not certain. Germline lookup yields CDR1 MNHNY and CDR2 SVGAGI (reference sequence). The CDR3 contains 14 residues. V was trimmed by 2 bases and J by 5 bases, leaving 12 bases between them.

This clone was picked up one time. This chain connects TRBV18 to TRBJ2-2; 8 positions agree with TRBD1. Unmatched junction bases numbered 7, after V lost 3 bases and J lost 7 bases. Germline CDR1 KGHSH, CDR2 LQKENI. CDR3 size: 15 residues. The CDR3: CASSPGQARYGELFF. CDR3 nucleotides: TGTGCCAGCTCACCGGGACAGGCTCGGTACGGGGAGCTGTTTTTT.

The V gene is TRBV25-1, the J gene TRBJ2-1; 10 bases fit TRBD1. The germline V gene encodes CDR1 MGHDK and CDR2 SYGVNS. V dropped 7 bases and J dropped 7; count of bases not matched to a gene: 4. The CDR3 length is 13 residues. This CDR3 reads CASKGQGSNEQFF. In DNA form, the CDR3 reads TGTGCCAGCAAGGGACAGGGGTCGAATGAGCAGTTCTTC.

This clone counts as medium-sized. The V gene is TRBV6-4, the J gene TRBJ2-7; D is perhaps TRBD1 (5 bases). This CDR3 comprises 16 residues. The V and J ends lost 6 bases and 4 bases respectively, with 22 bases between them. Germline lookup yields CDR1 MRHNA and CDR2 SNTAGT. The CDR3 loop reads CASRQARNRRGYEQYF. The CDR3 DNA sequence: TGTGCCAGCAGGCAGGCGCGAAACAGGAGAGGTTACGAGCAGTACTTC.

This clone was seen a few times. The chain carries TRBV30 and TRBJ1-2; D remains ambiguous. V was pared by 7 bases and J by 8 bases, with 11 bases between. CDR1 and CDR2 (germline): GTSNPN, SVGIG (reference sequence). CDR3 length: 10 amino acids. The CDR3 is CAFTGEGYTF. For the CDR3, the DNA is TGTGCCTTCACCGGGGAGGGCTACACCTTC. Full variable domain (rest looked up from reference TRBV30 and TRBJ1-2): SQTIHQWPATLVQPVGSPLSLECTVEGTSNPNLYWYRQAAGRGLQLLFYSVGIGQISSEVPQNLSASRPQDRQFILSSKKLLLSDSGFYLCAFTGEGYTFGSGTRLTVV.

This clone was found a few times. This chain links TRBV28 with TRBJ1-1; D is ambiguous. There are 13 residues in the CDR3. CDR1 is MDHEN, CDR2 SYDVKM, per germline. V was cut by 3 bases and J by 1 base, with 6 bases left in between. DNA of the CDR3: TGTGCCAGCAGTTTGAACGGGAACACTGAAGCTTTCTTT. It specifies CASSLNGNTEAFF. The entire variable domain, with the rest obtained from reference TRBV28 and TRBJ1-1, is as follows: DVKVTQSSRYLVKRTGEKVFLECVQDMDHENMFWYRQDPGLGLRLIYFSYDVKMKEKGDIPEGYSVSREKKERFSLILESASTNQTSMYLCASSLNGNTEAFFGQGTRLTVV.

This clone has just one count. The V call is TRBV28, the J call TRBJ2-7, with 7 bases identical to TRBD1. CDR3 length equals 15 residues. V gave up 3 bases and J gave up 3 bases; unmatched junction bases: 8. The V gene's germline CDR1 is MDHEN and CDR2 SYDVKM. Written as DNA, the CDR3 is TGTGCCAGCAGTTTGTGGGACAGCAGATTCTACGAGCAGTACTTC. Its translation is CASSLWDSRFYEQYF. The variable domain in full, with the rest retrieved from reference TRBV28 and TRBJ2-7, is DVKVTQSSRYLVKRTGEKVFLECVQDMDHENMFWYRQDPGLGLRLIYFSYDVKMKEKGDIPEGYSVSREKKERFSLILESASTNQTSMYLCASSLWDSRFYEQYFGPGTRLTVT.

This clone appeared once. This chain joins TRBV19 and TRBJ1-1; D may be TRBD1 (6 bases). V lost 6 bases and J lost 5, with 13 bases in between. Germline V lookup: CDR1 LNHDA, CDR2 SQIVND (reference sequence). This CDR3 is 13 amino acids long. CDR3 nucleotide sequence: TGTGCCAGTAGGCCACAGGGAAAGACTGAAGCTTTCTTT. Residues: CASRPQGKTEAFF.

The chain employs TRBV6-1 and TRBJ2-5, with a weak D call TRBD2 (6 bases). The germline CDR1 and CDR2 sequences are MNHNS and SASEGT. Deletions cut 0 bases from V and 4 bases from J, with 12 bases between. The CDR3 is 15 amino acids. CDR3 region: CASSEALGGGETQYF. The DNA for the CDR3 is TGTGCCAGCAGTGAAGCGTTGGGGGGAGGAGAGACCCAGTACTTC.